The 9 T cell receptor beta chains listed next were all sequenced from one sample in a study of blood T cell repertoires in COVID-19. Measured with immunoSEQ multiplex PCR; TCRdb has only the in-frame clones, and not every one. The sample holds about 210,000 clones, approximately 84% seen once. The sequenced sample consisted of peripheral blood. These TCRs come from a woman of 80 years or more with COVID-19, enrolled during active disease.

The chain is built from TRBV2 and TRBJ1-2, with D maybe TRBD1 (5 bases). V gave up 4 bases and J gave up 0 bases, with 12 bases separating them. CDR3 length: 15 residues. Germline V gene lookup returns CDR1 SNHLY and CDR2 FYNNEI. CDR3 sequence: CASSGRQLANYGYTF. In DNA, the CDR3 is TGTGCCAGCAGTGGTAGACAGCTAGCTAACTATGGCTACACCTTC.

Regarding this clone: A junction boundary mismatches the germline segment, possibly from a read error. The chain recombines TRBV7-7 with TRBJ2-1; the match to TRBD2 covers 9 bases. CDR1 is SSHAT and CDR2 is FNYEAQ in the germline V gene (reference sequence). The CDR3 has 15 amino acids. The CDR3 DNA follows: TGTGCTAGCAGCTTAGGACTAGCGTCGGGAAATGAGCAGTTCTTC. It translates to CASSLGLASGNEQFF.

In its sample, this clone was seen once. The V call is TRBV10-3, the J call TRBJ2-1; 8 nucleotides align to TRBD1. This CDR3 is built from 14 residues. The V and J ends lost 6 bases and 8 bases, in that order; junction bases with no gene match: 9. Germline CDR1 is ENHRY and CDR2 is SYGVKD. The CDR3 loop is CAIRAGTGRYEQFF. The CDR3 DNA reads as TGTGCCATCAGAGCCGGGACAGGCAGATATGAGCAGTTCTTC.

The chain carries TRBV5-4 and TRBJ1-6; 8 bases align to TRBD1. This CDR3 is built from 14 residues. Germline CDR1 SGHNT, CDR2 YYREEE (reference sequence). J lost 10 bases, V lost 4 bases, and 7 bases had no gene match. The CDR3 DNA reads TGTGCCAGCAGCCCAGGGGGCGAAGGATCACCCCTCCACTTT. Its translation is CASSPGGEGSPLHF.

The chain employs TRBV11-3 and TRBJ1-2, with D perhaps matching TRBD1 (5 bases). V lost 6 bases, J lost 1 base, and 9 bases lay in between. Germline CDR1 SGHNT, CDR2 YENEEA. The CDR3 has 13 amino acids. The CDR3 nucleotides read TGTGCCAGCAGGGTGACAGTTAACTATGGCTACACCTTC. The encoded protein is CASRVTVNYGYTF.

V usage is TRBV7-9 and J usage is TRBJ2-7, with D uncertain. CDR1 and CDR2 from the germline V gene are SEHNR and FQNEAQ (reference sequence). This CDR3 comprises 14 residues. V lost 4 bases and J 4 bases, leaving 14 bases between the germline ends. The CDR3 reads CASSSAALAYEQYF. In DNA, the CDR3 is TGTGCCAGCAGCTCGGCGGCCCTGGCTTACGAGCAGTACTTC.

This rearrangement joins TRBV24-1 to TRBJ1-2, with TRBD1 identical over 7 bases. This CDR3 comprises 12 residues. Germline V CDR1 and CDR2: KGHDR, SFDVKD. Trimming removed 4 bases from V and 6 bases from J; junction bases left unmatched: 1. The CDR3: CATSEGTDGYTF. The CDR3 region has the DNA TGTGCCACCAGTGAGGGGACAGATGGCTACACCTTC.

This sequence joins TRBV29-1 and TRBJ1-1; TRBD1 might be the D (5 bases). This CDR3 is built from 13 residues. V was trimmed by 4 bases and J by 5 bases, leaving 14 bases between them. Germline V lookup: CDR1 SQVTM, CDR2 ANQGSEA. CDR3 coding DNA: TGCAGCGTTGGTACCGGGGGAGATACTGAAGCTTTCTTT. It translates to CSVGTGGDTEAFF.

This clone has only a few counts. J is TRBJ2-7 and V is TRBV7-6, with 13 bases matching TRBD2. CDR3 length equals 15 residues. V shed 4 bases, J shed 4 bases, and the junction held 4 bases outside the gene matches. Germline CDR1 is SGHVS and CDR2 is FNYEAQ. The CDR3, as DNA: TGTGCCAGCAGCTCCCCGACTAGCGGGAGGTACGAGCAGTACTTC. Translated, it gives CASSSPTSGRYEQYF.